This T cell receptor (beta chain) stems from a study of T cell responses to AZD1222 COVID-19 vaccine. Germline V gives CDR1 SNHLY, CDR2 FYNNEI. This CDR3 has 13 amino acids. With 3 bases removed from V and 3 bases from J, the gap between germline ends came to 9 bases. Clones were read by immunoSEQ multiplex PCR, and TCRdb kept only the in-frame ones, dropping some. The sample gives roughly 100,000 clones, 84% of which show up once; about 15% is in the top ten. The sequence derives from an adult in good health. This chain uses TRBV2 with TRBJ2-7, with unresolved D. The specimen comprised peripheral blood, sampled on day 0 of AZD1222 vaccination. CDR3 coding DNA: TGTGCCAGCAGTGATTATTTAGACTACGAGCAGTACTTC. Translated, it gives CASSDYLDYEQYF.